The source of this T cell receptor (beta chain) is a study of spatial heterogeneity in lung cancer. Looking at the study overall: As counted in raw reads, each unique TCR and UMI combination appeared more than ten times on average.

This clonotype was counted ten times or more. The antigen is undetermined. This CDR3 is 15 amino acids long. Germline-derived CDR1 and CDR2 are MDHEN and SYDVKM. V lost 2 bases and J lost 4; bases outside the gene matches: 8. Sample time point: sample taken at primary tumor resection. TCR cDNA molecules each had a unique molecular identifier. MiXCR, applied by TCRdb to the 5' RACE reads, yields one record per CDR3 protein. The data show around 21,000 distinct CDR3 sequences, about 4.4% seen once. General observations from the study: The number of expanded tumor alpha and beta chains correlated with mutation number.

This specimen consisted of lung tumor tissue, obtained at surgery. This TCR came from a male donor with early-stage non-small cell lung cancer. The rearrangement uses TRBV28 and TRBJ2-7, with TRBD1 matching over 7 bases. The CDR3 DNA is TGTGCCAGCAGTTTACGGGGACAGAGGGTATACGAGCAGTACTTC. Its translation: CASSLRGQRVYEQYF.